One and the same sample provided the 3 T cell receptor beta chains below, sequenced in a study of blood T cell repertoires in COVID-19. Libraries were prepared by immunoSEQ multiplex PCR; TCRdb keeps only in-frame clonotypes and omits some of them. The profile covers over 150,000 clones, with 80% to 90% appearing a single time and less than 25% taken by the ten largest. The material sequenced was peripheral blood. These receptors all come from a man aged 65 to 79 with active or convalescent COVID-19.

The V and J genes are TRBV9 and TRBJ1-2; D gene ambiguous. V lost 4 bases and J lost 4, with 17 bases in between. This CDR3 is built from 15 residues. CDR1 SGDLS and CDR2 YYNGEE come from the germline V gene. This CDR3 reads CASSPRSALRYGYTF. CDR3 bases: TGTGCCAGCAGCCCAAGGAGCGCGCTTCGCTATGGCTACACCTTC. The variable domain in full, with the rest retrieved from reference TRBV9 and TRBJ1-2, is DSGVTQTPKHLITATGQRVTLRCSPRSGDLSVYWYQQSLDQGLQFLIQYYNGEERAKGNILERFSAQQFPDLHSELNLSSLELGDSALYFCASSPRSALRYGYTFGSGTRLTVV.

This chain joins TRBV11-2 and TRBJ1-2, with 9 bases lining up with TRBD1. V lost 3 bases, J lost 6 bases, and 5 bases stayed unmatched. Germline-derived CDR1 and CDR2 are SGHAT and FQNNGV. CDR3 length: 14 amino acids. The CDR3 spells CASSFYRGQDGYTF. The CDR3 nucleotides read TGTGCCAGCAGCTTCTACAGGGGGCAGGATGGCTACACCTTC.

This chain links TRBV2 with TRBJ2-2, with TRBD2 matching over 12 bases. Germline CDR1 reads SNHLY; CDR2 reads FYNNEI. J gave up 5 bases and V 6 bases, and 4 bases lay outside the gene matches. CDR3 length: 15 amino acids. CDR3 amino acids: CASSATSGRTGELFF. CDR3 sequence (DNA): TGTGCCAGCAGCGCGACTAGCGGGAGAACCGGGGAGCTGTTTTTT. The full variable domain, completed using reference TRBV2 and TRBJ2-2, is EPEVTQTPSHQVTQMGQEVILRCVPISNHLYFYWYRQILGQKVEFLVSFYNNEISEKSEIFDDQFSVERPDGSNFTLKIRSTKLEDSAMYFCASSATSGRTGELFFGEGSRLTVL.